The text below deals with one T cell receptor beta chain. Data came from immunoSEQ multiplex PCR; TCRdb stores just in-frame clones and leaves some out. The table lists about 87,000 clones, approximately 80% of them singletons, with roughly 2.1% in the top ten. This CDR3 has 15 amino acids. V lost 2 bases and J lost 2, with 10 bases in between. Germline CDR1 reads MGHRA; CDR2 reads YSYEKL. These data originate in a study of blood T cell repertoires in COVID-19. Study-wide context: Both acute and convalescent COVID-19 samples were obtained from the United States, Italy and Spain. In each case, the material was cDNA or gDNA derived from T cells, B-cell-depleted T cells, or PBMCs.

The gene calls are TRBV4-1 and TRBJ2-4; the D gene is possibly TRBD2 (5 bases). The sequencing input was peripheral blood. This TCR was recovered from a woman in her 70s with acute or convalescent COVID-19. CDR3 DNA sequence: TGCGCCAGCAGCCAACCGTTCGGGACCAAAAACATTCAGTACTTC. Translated: CASSQPFGTKNIQYF.